A single T cell receptor beta chain is shown here with its context. Time point in this sample: newly diagnosed GD, antithyroid drugs for less than 3 months. PBMC RNA was the source of the TCR library. This record belongs to a study of regulatory T cells in long-lasting Graves disease. The CDR3 is made up of 14 amino acids. The ends lost 4 bases at V and 6 bases at J; junction bases unmatched: 7. Germline V gene data show CDR1 as SGHNT and CDR2 as YYREEE (reference sequence). iRepertoire HTBI primers and Arm-PCR of CDR3 regions built TCR beta libraries. Each CDR3 protein is one row after TCRdb ran MiXCR on the multiplex PCR reads. Of 250,000 or so distinct CDR3 sequences in the sample, roughly 21% were seen once.

The clonotype comes from a female donor with Graves disease. Sequencing was performed on peripheral blood mononuclear cells (PBMCs), taken at new diagnosis, from a patient treated with antithyroid drugs. This rearrangement joins TRBV5-4 to TRBJ1-2, with TRBD1 matching over 9 bases. CDR3 coding DNA: TGTGCCAGCAGCACGGACAGGGGTGGGGATGGCTACACCTTC. Amino acids: CASSTDRGGDGYTF.